This T cell receptor (beta chain) originates from a study of blood T cell repertoires in COVID-19. Looking at the study overall: Sites in the United States, Italy and Spain provided acute and convalescent COVID-19 samples. In each case, the material was cDNA or gDNA derived from T cells, B-cell-depleted T cells, or PBMCs.

The V gene end was trimmed by 6 bases and the J gene end by 6 bases; junction bases not matched to a gene: 9. CDR1 is SNHLY and CDR2 is FYNNEI in the germline V gene. This CDR3 has 15 amino acids. In the study's own analysis: Amplifying reference gene primers gave estimates of nucleated cell counts. This table comes from immunoSEQ multiplex PCR, and its TCRdb copy is limited to in-frame clones, with some not included. That table furnishes V, J and clone size, whereas the DNA furnished D and trimming. Among roughly 140,000 clones listed, 88% were seen once. The specimen sequenced was peripheral blood. The receptor's source is a human donor in a cohort sampled during active COVID-19. The chain couples TRBV2 to TRBJ1-4; 8 bases align to TRBD1. The CDR3 protein is CASRSQGAPYEKLFF. CDR3 in DNA: TGTGCCAGCAGAAGTCAGGGGGCGCCTTATGAAAAACTGTTTTTT.